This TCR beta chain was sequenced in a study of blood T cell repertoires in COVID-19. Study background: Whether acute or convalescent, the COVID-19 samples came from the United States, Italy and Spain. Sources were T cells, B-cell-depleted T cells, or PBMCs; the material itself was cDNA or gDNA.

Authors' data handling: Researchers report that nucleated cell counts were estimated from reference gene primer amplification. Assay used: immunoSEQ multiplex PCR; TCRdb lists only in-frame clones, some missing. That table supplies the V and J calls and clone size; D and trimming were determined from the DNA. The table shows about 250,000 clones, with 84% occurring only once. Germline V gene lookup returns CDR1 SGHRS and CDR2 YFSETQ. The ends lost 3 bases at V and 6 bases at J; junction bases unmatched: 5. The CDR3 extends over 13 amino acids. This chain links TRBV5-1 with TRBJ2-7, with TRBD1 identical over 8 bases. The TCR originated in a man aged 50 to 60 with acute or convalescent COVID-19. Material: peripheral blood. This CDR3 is CASSSRQGLEQYF. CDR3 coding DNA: TGCGCCAGCAGCTCACGACAGGGGCTCGAGCAGTACTTC.